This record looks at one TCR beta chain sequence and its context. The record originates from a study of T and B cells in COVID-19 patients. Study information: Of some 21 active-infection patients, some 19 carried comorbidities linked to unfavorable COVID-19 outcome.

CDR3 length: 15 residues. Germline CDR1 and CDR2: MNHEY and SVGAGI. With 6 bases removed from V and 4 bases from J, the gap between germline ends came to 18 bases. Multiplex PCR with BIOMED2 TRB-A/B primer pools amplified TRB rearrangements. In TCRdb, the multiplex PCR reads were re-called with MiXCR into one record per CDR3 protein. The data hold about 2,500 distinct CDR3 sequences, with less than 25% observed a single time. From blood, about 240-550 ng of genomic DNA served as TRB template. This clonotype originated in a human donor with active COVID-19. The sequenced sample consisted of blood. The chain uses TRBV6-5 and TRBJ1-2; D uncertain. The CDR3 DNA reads TGTGCCAGCAGACGCTCTTGGTCGAACCCCTATGGCTACACCTTC. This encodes CASRRSWSNPYGYTF.